Listed here are 15 T cell receptor beta chains from one sample, sequenced in a study of OX40 agonist ivuxolimab in advanced cancers. Assay used: immunoSEQ multiplex PCR; TCRdb lists only in-frame clones, some missing. Here the sample spans under 65,000 clones, 91% being singletons. The specimen was CD4+ or CD8+ T cells sorted from blood, collected in a trial of the OX40 agonist ivuxolimab. These receptors all stem from an adult with an advanced solid tumor such as melanoma, head and neck, liver or kidney cancer.

The chain carries TRBV4-2 and TRBJ1-2; a possible D gene is TRBD1 (5 bases). Trimming removed 0 bases at V and 4 bases at J, with 9 bases between. This CDR3 has 14 amino acids. CDR1 and CDR2 (germline): LGHNA, YNFKEQ. Written as DNA, the CDR3 is TGTGCCAGCAGCCAAGATCTGGGGCCCTATGGCTACACCTTC. Protein product: CASSQDLGPYGYTF.

The chain has TRBV19 and TRBJ2-1; D unresolved. Trimming removed 0 bases from V and 4 bases from J, with 4 bases in between. The CDR3 sequence is 13 residues long. Germline V gene sequence: CDR1 LNHDA, CDR2 SQIVND (reference sequence). The CDR3 here is CASSIDLYNEQFF. CDR3 in DNA: TGTGCCAGTAGTATAGATCTATACAATGAGCAGTTCTTC.

The chain uses TRBV30 and TRBJ2-3; D is possibly TRBD1 (6 bases). CDR1 is GTSNPN and CDR2 is SVGIG in the germline V gene (reference sequence). V dropped 0 bases and J dropped 0 bases, with 10 bases sitting between them. CDR3 length: 15 amino acids. CDR3 in DNA: TGTGCCTGGAGTGTCTGGGGGCGAAGCACAGATACGCAGTATTTT. Translating gives CAWSVWGRSTDTQYF.

V gene TRBV19 combines with J gene TRBJ1-1, with 8 bases identical to TRBD1. CDR1 is LNHDA, CDR2 SQIVND, per germline (reference sequence). V was pared by 7 bases and J by 6 bases, with 4 bases of the junction left unmatched. The CDR3 is 12 amino acids. The CDR3 nucleotides read TGTGCCAGTATGACAGGGGTGGCTGAAGCTTTCTTT. Translation gives CASMTGVAEAFF.

The chain joins TRBV4-3 to TRBJ2-1, with TRBD2 identical over 7 bases. This CDR3 is built from 14 residues. Germline V CDR1 and CDR2: LGHNA, YSLEER. The V and J ends lost 0 bases and 7 bases, in that order; junction bases with no gene match: 3. CDR3 in amino acids: CASSQDRRGNEQFF. DNA for the CDR3: TGCGCCAGCAGCCAAGATAGGCGGGGGAATGAGCAGTTCTTC.

CDR3 DNA sequence: TGTGCCAGCAGTGCCAGGACAGACACTGAAGCTTTCTTT. Amino acids: CASSARTDTEAFF. The chain carries TRBV25-1 and TRBJ1-1; perhaps TRBD1 as D (6 bases). Trimming took 4 bases from V and 3 from J, leaving 9 bases between them. Germline values: CDR1 MGHDK, CDR2 SYGVNS. The CDR3 has 13 amino acids.

This chain connects TRBV19 to TRBJ2-1, with a possible D match to TRBD2 (5 bases). The ends were cut back, 9 bases at V and 6 bases at J, with 18 bases in the middle. Germline loops: CDR1 LNHDA, CDR2 SQIVND (reference sequence). This CDR3 has 14 amino acids. The CDR3 region is CASRVGSRGNEQFF. CDR3 coding DNA: TGTGCCAGCCGAGTTGGGAGTCGGGGCAATGAGCAGTTCTTC.

This clone was counted only a few times. The chain uses TRBV9 and TRBJ1-1; D is uncertain. The CDR3 is 15 amino acids. The V gene lost 0 bases and the J gene lost 8 bases, with 17 bases spanning the gap. Germline V lookup: CDR1 SGDLS, CDR2 YYNGEE. CDR3 sequence (DNA): TGTGCCAGCAGCGTAGAGGCGATTGCGACCCCAGAAGCTTTCTTT. It yields the protein CASSVEAIATPEAFF. Supplemented by reference TRBV9 and TRBJ1-1, the full variable domain reads DSGVTQTPKHLITATGQRVTLRCSPRSGDLSVYWYQQSLDQGLQFLIQYYNGEERAKGNILERFSAQQFPDLHSELNLSSLELGDSALYFCASSVEAIATPEAFFGQGTRLTVV.

The count of this clone is one. The chain joins TRBV4-3 to TRBJ1-2; D is unclear. CDR1 is LGHNA, CDR2 YSLEER, per germline. This CDR3 spans 15 amino acids. Deletions cut 0 bases from V and 1 base from J, with 9 bases between. DNA for the CDR3: TGCGCCAGCAGCCAAGATCTCGGCAATAACTATGGCTACACCTTC. Its protein product is CASSQDLGNNYGYTF.

CDR3 sequence: CASSVTGLIGNEQFF. The CDR3 bases are TGTGCCAGCAGCGTGACAGGGTTGATCGGGAATGAGCAGTTCTTC. The chain uses TRBV5-5 and TRBJ2-1; 7 bases map to TRBD1. The CDR3 spans 15 residues. V trimming: 4 bases; J trimming: 7 bases; junction bases outside the gene matches: 11. CDR1 and CDR2 from the germline V gene are SGHKS and YYEKEE (reference sequence). Full variable domain (remainder filled in from reference TRBV5-5 and TRBJ2-1): DAGVTQSPTHLIKTRGQQVTLRCSPISGHKSVSWYQQVLGQGPQFIFQYYEKEERGRGNFPDRFSARQFPNYSSELNVNALLLGDSALYLCASSVTGLIGNEQFFGPGTRLTVL.

In this sample, this clone turned up once. This chain joins TRBV10-3 and TRBJ2-2; no firm D call. Germline V gives CDR1 ENHRY, CDR2 SYGVKD. The CDR3 runs 14 residues. Trimming removed 5 bases at V and 2 bases at J, with 9 bases between. The CDR3 spells CAISTSTNTGELFF. The CDR3 nucleotides are TGTGCCATCAGTACCTCTACCAACACCGGGGAGCTGTTTTTT.

The CDR3 nucleotides are TGCAGCGTCGATGACAGTTTCTCCTACAATGAGCAGTTCTTC. Amino acid sequence: CSVDDSFSYNEQFF. This rearrangement joins TRBV29-1 to TRBJ2-1; TRBD1 might be the D (5 bases). CDR1 is SQVTM and CDR2 is ANQGSEA in the germline V gene. This CDR3 is built from 14 residues. The V end was cut by 6 bases, the J end by 0 bases, with 12 bases between.

The rearrangement uses TRBV27 and TRBJ1-2; D might be TRBD1 (5 bases). Germline values: CDR1 MNHEY, CDR2 SMNVEV (reference sequence). Trimming stripped 0 bases from V and 3 bases from J, with 17 bases between. This CDR3 region has 17 residues. CDR3 protein: CASSLSSWGGVYYGYTF. CDR3 DNA sequence: TGTGCCAGCAGTTTATCCTCTTGGGGAGGGGTATACTATGGCTACACCTTC.

The J gene is TRBJ2-3, the V gene TRBV9; TRBD2 matches 11 bases. V gave up 2 bases and J gave up 4 bases; unmatched junction bases: 3. The germline V gene encodes CDR1 SGDLS and CDR2 YYNGEE. The CDR3 sequence is 15 residues long. The CDR3 nucleotides are TGTGCCAGCAGCGTCACTAGCGGGAGAGCAGATACGCAGTATTTT. Its protein product is CASSVTSGRADTQYF. The variable domain in full, completed from reference TRBV9 and TRBJ2-3, reads DSGVTQTPKHLITATGQRVTLRCSPRSGDLSVYWYQQSLDQGLQFLIQYYNGEERAKGNILERFSAQQFPDLHSELNLSSLELGDSALYFCASSVTSGRADTQYFGPGTRLTVL.

About this clone itself: The junction shows a germline mismatch at one end, possibly a read error. Other DNA sequences within the sample encode an identical CDR3. The V and J genes are TRBV30 and TRBJ2-2; 7 nucleotides align to TRBD2. CDR1 is GTSNPN, CDR2 SVGIG, per germline (reference sequence). CDR3 length: 14 residues. This CDR3 is CAWREGSNTGELFF. The CDR3 nucleotides read TGCGCCTGGAGGGAGGGGTCGAACACCGGGGAGCTGTTTTTT.